This T cell receptor beta chain is drawn from a study of OX40 agonist ivuxolimab in advanced cancers. A remark on this clone: No antigen is known for it.

Data came from immunoSEQ multiplex PCR; TCRdb stores just in-frame clones and leaves some out. The sample shows tens of thousands of clones, about 86% of them seen only once. The V and J ends lost 2 bases and 9 bases, in that order; junction bases with no gene match: 8. This CDR3 contains 15 residues. In germline, CDR1 is SGHNT, CDR2 YYREEE (reference sequence). Overall study findings and caveats: Both CD4+ and CD8+ T cell populations in blood had undergone clonal expansion by week 6 at 0.1 to 3.0 mg/kg.

The chain employs TRBV5-4 and TRBJ1-6, with 7 bases aligning to TRBD1. This receptor was taken from an adult with an advanced solid tumor such as melanoma, head and neck, liver or kidney cancer. The sample consisted of CD4+ or CD8+ T cells sorted from blood, taken in a trial of the OX40 agonist ivuxolimab. The CDR3 is CASSFTGTVVSPLHF. The CDR3 nucleotides are TGTGCCAGCAGCTTCACCGGGACAGTCGTTTCACCCCTCCACTTT.